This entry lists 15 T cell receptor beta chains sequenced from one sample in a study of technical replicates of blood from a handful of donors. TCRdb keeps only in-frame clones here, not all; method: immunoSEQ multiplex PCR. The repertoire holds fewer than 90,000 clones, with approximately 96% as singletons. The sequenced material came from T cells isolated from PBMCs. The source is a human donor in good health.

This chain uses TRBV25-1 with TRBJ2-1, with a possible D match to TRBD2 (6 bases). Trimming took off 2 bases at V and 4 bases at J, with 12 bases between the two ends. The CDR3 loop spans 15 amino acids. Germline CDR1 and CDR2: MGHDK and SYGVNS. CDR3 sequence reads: CASSEAGTLYNEQFF. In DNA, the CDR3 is TGTGCCAGCAGTGAAGCGGGGACCCTTTACAATGAGCAGTTCTTC. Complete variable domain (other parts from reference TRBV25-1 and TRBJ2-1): EADIYQTPRYLVIGTGKKITLECSQTMGHDKMYWYQQDPGMELHLIHYSYGVNSTEKGDLSSESTVSRIRTEHFPLTLESARPSHTSQYLCASSEAGTLYNEQFFGPGTRLTVL.

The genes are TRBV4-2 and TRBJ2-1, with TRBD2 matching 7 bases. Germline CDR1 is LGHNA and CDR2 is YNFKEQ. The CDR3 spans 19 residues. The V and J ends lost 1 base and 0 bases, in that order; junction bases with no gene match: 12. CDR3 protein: CASSQGKRGPESSYNEQFF. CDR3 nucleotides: TGTGCCAGCAGCCAAGGAAAGCGGGGACCGGAAAGCTCCTACAATGAGCAGTTCTTC.

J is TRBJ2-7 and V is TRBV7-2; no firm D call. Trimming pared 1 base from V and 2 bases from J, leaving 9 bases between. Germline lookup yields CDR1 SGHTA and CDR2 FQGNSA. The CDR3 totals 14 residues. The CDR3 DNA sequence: TGTGCCAGCAGCTTAGGGCTAGTTCCCTACGAGCAGTACTTC. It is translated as CASSLGLVPYEQYF.

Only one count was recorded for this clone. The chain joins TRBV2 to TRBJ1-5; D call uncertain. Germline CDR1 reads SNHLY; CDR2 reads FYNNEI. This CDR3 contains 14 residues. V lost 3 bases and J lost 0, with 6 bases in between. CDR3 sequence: CASSERDSNQPQHF. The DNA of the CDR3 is TGTGCCAGCAGTGAGAGGGATAGCAATCAGCCCCAGCATTTT.

CDR3 nucleotides: TGTGCCAGCATGGACGGGACAAGGGCTCTATACAATGAGCAGTTCTTC. Translation gives CASMDGTRALYNEQFF. The chain joins TRBV27 to TRBJ2-1; D possibly corresponds to TRBD1 (6 bases). CDR1 and CDR2 (germline): MNHEY, SMNVEV (reference sequence). V dropped 7 bases and J dropped 4 bases, with 20 bases sitting between them. The CDR3 has 16 amino acids.

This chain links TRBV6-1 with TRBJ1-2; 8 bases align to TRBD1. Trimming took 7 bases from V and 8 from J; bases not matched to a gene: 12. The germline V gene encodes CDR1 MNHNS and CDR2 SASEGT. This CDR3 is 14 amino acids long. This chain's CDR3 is CASNYNTGGEGYTF. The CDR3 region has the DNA TGTGCCAGCAACTACAATACAGGGGGGGAGGGCTACACCTTC.

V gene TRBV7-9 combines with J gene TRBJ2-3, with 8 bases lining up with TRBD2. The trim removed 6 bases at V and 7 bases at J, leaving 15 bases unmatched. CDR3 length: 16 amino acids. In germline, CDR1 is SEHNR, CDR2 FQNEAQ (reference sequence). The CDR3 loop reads CASSLKVAAGGHTQYF. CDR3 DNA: TGTGCCAGCAGTCTTAAGGTAGCCGCGGGGGGACATACGCAGTATTTT.

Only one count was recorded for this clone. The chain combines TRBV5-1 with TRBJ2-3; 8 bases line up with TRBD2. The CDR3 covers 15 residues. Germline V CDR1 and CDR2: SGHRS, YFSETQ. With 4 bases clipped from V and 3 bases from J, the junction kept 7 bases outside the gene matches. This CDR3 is CASSEGLAHTDTQYF. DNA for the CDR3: TGCGCCAGCAGCGAAGGACTAGCCCATACAGATACGCAGTATTTT.

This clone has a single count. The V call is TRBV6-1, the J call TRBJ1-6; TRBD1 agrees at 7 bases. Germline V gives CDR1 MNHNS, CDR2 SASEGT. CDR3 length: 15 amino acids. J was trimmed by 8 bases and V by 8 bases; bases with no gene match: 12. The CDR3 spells CASFPGQYYDSPLHF. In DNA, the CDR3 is TGTGCCAGCTTCCCGGGACAGTATTATGATTCACCCCTCCACTTT.

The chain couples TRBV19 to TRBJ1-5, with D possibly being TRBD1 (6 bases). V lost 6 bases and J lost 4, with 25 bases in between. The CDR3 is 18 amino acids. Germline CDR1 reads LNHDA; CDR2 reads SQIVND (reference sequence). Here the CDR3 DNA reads TGTGCCAGTAGACACAGGGACCAACGGCGAAAGCGAAATCAGCCCCAGCATTTT. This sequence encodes CASRHRDQRRKRNQPQHF.

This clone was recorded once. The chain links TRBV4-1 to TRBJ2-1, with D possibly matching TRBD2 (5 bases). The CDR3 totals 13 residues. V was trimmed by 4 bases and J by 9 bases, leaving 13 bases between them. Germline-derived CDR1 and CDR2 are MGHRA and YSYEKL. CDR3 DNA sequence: TGCGCCAGCAGCCGCGGACCGGACTCTGAGCAGTTCTTC. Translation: CASSRGPDSEQFF.

CDR3 sequence reads: CASSRQVTGSEAFF. The DNA for the CDR3 is TGTGCCAGCAGCCGACAAGTGACAGGTTCTGAAGCTTTCTTT. This rearrangement joins TRBV6-5 to TRBJ1-1; possible D gene TRBD1, 6 bases. The CDR3 totals 14 residues. The germline CDR1 and CDR2 sequences are MNHEY and SVGAGI. Between the trimmed V and J ends, which lost 6 bases and 6 bases, there was a span of 17 bases.

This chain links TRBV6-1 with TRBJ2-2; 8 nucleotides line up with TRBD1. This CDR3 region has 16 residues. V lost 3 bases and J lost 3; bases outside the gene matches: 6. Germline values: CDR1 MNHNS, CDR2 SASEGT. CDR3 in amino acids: CASSEPRGLYTGELFF. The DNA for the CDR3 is TGTGCCAGCAGTGAGCCCAGGGGGCTGTACACCGGGGAGCTGTTTTTT.

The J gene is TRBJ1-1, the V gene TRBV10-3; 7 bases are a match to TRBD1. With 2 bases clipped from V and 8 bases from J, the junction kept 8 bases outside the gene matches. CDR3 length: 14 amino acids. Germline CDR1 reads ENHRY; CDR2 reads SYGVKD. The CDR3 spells CAISEPAGTAEAFF. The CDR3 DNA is TGTGCCATCAGTGAGCCAGCCGGGACAGCCGAAGCTTTCTTT.

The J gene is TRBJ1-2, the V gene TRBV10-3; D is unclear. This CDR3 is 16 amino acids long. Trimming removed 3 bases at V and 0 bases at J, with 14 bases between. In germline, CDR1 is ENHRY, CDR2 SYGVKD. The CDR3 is CAISELELDANYGYTF. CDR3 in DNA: TGTGCCATCAGTGAACTGGAGCTCGATGCTAACTATGGCTACACCTTC.